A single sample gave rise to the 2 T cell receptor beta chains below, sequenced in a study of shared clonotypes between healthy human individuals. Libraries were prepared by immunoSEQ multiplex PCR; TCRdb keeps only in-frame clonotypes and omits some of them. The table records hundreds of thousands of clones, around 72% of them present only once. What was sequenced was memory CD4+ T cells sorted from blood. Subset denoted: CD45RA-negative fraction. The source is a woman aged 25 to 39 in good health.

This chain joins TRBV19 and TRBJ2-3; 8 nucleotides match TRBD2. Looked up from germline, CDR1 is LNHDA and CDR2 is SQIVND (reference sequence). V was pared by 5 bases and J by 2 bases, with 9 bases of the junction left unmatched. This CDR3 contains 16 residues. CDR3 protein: CASSSPGGALTDTQYF. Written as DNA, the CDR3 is TGTGCCAGTAGTTCCCCGGGGGGGGCTCTCACAGATACGCAGTATTTT.

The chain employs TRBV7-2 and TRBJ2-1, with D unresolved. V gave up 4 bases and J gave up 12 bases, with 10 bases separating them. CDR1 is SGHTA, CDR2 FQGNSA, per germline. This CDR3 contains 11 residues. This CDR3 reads CASSSEGGQFF. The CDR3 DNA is TGTGCCAGCAGCTCCGAAGGTGGGCAGTTCTTC.